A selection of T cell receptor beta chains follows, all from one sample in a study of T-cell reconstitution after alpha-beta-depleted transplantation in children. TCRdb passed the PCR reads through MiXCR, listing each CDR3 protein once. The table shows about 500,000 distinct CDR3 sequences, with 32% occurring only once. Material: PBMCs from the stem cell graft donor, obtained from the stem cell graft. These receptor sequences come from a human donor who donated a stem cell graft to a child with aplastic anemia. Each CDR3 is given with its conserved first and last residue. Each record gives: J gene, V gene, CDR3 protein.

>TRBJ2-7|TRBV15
CATSRERVRGEQYF
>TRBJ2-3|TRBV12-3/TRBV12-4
CASSLQSRVGDTQYF
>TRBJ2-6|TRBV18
CASSPNLSGANVLTF
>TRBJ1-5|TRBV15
CATSRDLQGNQPQHF
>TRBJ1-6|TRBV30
CAWTASINSPLHF
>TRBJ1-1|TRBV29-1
CSVEEARGTEAFF
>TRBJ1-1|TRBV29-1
CSVGENTEAFF
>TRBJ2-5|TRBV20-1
CSALPRTGVKTQYF
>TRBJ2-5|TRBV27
CASSEDSRGTQYF
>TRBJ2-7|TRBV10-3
CAISESGRDLSYEQYF
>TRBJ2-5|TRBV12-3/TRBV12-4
CASSLTAGGPETQYF
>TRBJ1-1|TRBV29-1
CSVRGLNMNTEAFF
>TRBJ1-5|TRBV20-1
CSAGGQGVNQPQHF
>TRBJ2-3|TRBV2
CASRLAGGGGTDTQYF
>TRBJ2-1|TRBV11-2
CASSLRGPSYNEQFF
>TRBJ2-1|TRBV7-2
CASSFRGDEQFF
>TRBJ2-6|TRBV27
CASSLLGSGANVLTF
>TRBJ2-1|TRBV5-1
CASSLATSGRLGNEQFF
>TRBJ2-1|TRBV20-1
CSALKTSGSSYNEQFF
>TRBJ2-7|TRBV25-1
CASGDRGSYEQYF
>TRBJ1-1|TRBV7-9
CASSLGVGQGARTEAFF
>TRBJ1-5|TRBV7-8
CASSEMEMTGGPYQPQHF
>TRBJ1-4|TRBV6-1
CASRTTPGATNEKLFF
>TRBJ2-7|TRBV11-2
CASSSVPEVAGHISNEQYF
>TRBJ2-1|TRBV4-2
CASSQVPTSGRGNEQFF
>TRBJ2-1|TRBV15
CATSRELAVNNEQFF
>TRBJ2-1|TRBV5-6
CASSHAGTPSAGQFF